The rows below give T cell receptor beta chains drawn from one sample of a study of blood T cells in healthy people across ages. TCRdb re-analysed the 5' RACE reads in MiXCR, keeping a single row per CDR3 protein. The sample holds 580,000 or so distinct CDR3 sequences, around 50% seen once. The material sequenced was blood. These TCRs come from a man aged 80 or over in good health. Both conserved end residues are part of each CDR3. The D gene is left open where the match is weak. Clone size appears in some rows only: once, few, many, or a class for an expanded clone.

d_gene	v_gene	j_gene	abundance	CDR3aa	CDR3nt
.	TRBV6-1	TRBJ2-6	.	CASSHLIAGSLGANVLTF	TGTGCCAGCAGCCATCTTATCGCGGGGAGTTTAGGAGCCAACGTCCTGACTTTC
.	TRBV7-2	TRBJ1-5	.	CASSTGEGFNQPQHF	TGTGCCAGCAGCACAGGAGAGGGGTTCAATCAGCCCCAGCATTTT
TRBD1	TRBV5-1	TRBJ2-1	medium-sized	CASSFRDRDDNEQFF	TGCGCCAGCAGCTTCCGGGACAGAGACGACAATGAGCAGTTCTTC
.	TRBV27	TRBJ2-7	.	CASSLHDRFYEQYF	TGTGCCAGCAGTTTACACGACAGGTTTTACGAGCAGTACTTC
TRBD1	TRBV20-1	TRBJ1-1	.	CSAIRGHTEAFF	TGCAGTGCTATCAGGGGGCACACTGAAGCTTTCTTT
.	TRBV6-1	TRBJ2-5	.	CATQYQETQYF	TGTGCCACCCAGTACCAAGAGACCCAGTACTTC
TRBD1	TRBV15	TRBJ2-1	.	CATSSPGTGGHNEQFF	TGTGCCACCAGCAGTCCCGGGACAGGGGGCCACAATGAGCAGTTCTTC
.	TRBV10-3	TRBJ1-2	many	CAISADSGYGYTF	TGTGCCATCAGTGCGGACAGTGGCTATGGCTACACCTTC
.	TRBV4-2	TRBJ2-7	.	CASSQDDGGTYEQYF	TGTGCCAGCAGCCAAGATGACGGGGGAACCTACGAGCAGTACTTC
.	TRBV7-2	TRBJ2-3	.	CASSLDIPQTDTQYF	TGTGCCAGCAGCTTAGACATCCCTCAGACAGATACGCAGTATTTT
.	TRBV30	TRBJ2-5	.	CAWSVDPGGETQYF	TGTGCCTGGAGTGTAGATCCGGGCGGAGAGACCCAGTACTTC
.	TRBV3-1	TRBJ2-1	few	CASSTLGGMYNEQFF	TGTGCCAGCAGCACCTTGGGGGGCATGTACAATGAGCAGTTCTTC
.	TRBV20-1	TRBJ2-3	.	CSARGPVGTDTQYF	TGCAGTGCTAGAGGTCCCGTCGGCACAGATACGCAGTATTTT
TRBD1	TRBV10-3	TRBJ2-3	few	CAINRQGKMDTQYF	TGTGCCATCAATCGACAGGGCAAAATGGATACGCAGTATTTT
TRBD2	TRBV6-5	TRBJ2-5	few	CASRGLAGGPVETQYF	TGTGCCAGCAGGGGACTAGCGGGAGGGCCGGTAGAGACCCAGTACTTC
.	TRBV20-1	TRBJ1-1	.	CSARGMNTEAFF	TGCAGTGCTAGAGGGATGAACACTGAAGCTTTCTTT
.	TRBV18	TRBJ2-2	.	CASSPTIGVNTGELFF	TGTGCCAGCTCACCAACTATAGGAGTTAACACCGGGGAGCTGTTTTTT
.	TRBV7-9	TRBJ2-7	.	CSSSLDRYEQYF	TGTTCCAGCAGCTTAGACCGCTACGAGCAGTACTTC
.	TRBV20-1	TRBJ2-1	.	CSARDGDRSVNEQFF	TGCAGTGCTAGAGATGGCGATAGGTCGGTCAATGAGCAGTTCTTC
.	TRBV2	TRBJ2-1	.	CACLRDRDYNEQFF	TGTGCCTGTCTCCGGGACCGAGATTACAATGAGCAGTTCTTC
.	TRBV7-8	TRBJ1-1	.	CASSKSVNTEAFF	TGTGCCAGCAGCAAAAGTGTGAACACTGAAGCTTTCTTT
TRBD1	TRBV6-2/TRBV6-3	TRBJ2-7	.	CASRTLTGVPSYEQYF	TGTGCCAGCAGAACACTAACAGGGGTCCCATCCTACGAGCAGTACTTC
TRBD2	TRBV7-9	TRBJ2-7	.	CASSPGRGEQYF	TGTGCCAGCAGCCCAGGGAGGGGCGAGCAGTACTTC
TRBD1	TRBV5-5	TRBJ2-2	once	CASGQGPGGELFF	TGTGCCAGCGGACAGGGGCCCGGCGGGGAGCTGTTTTTT
.	TRBV7-2	TRBJ1-2	.	CASSLEPGHVAWGYTF	TGTGCCAGCAGCTTAGAACCGGGACATGTAGCTTGGGGCTACACCTTC
.	TRBV6-2/TRBV6-3	TRBJ1-4	few	CASSALQPSLANEKLFF	TGTGCCAGCAGCGCGCTACAACCGAGTCTGGCTAATGAAAAACTGTTTTTT
.	TRBV18	TRBJ2-3	.	CASSPVQGRASTDTQYF	TGTGCCAGCTCACCCGTACAGGGGAGGGCTAGCACAGATACGCAGTATTTT
.	TRBV4-2	TRBJ1-1	.	CASSRASDGDEAFF	TGTGCCAGCAGCCGCGCCTCGGACGGGGATGAAGCTTTCTTT
TRBD2	TRBV20-1	TRBJ2-4	few	CSAAASGTKNIQYF	TGCAGTGCCGCGGCTAGCGGGACCAAAAACATTCAGTACTTC
.	TRBV28	TRBJ1-4	few	CASSQSQGRNEKLFF	TGTGCCAGCAGTCAATCACAGGGACGTAATGAAAAACTGTTTTTT
TRBD2	TRBV20-1	TRBJ2-1	.	CSARPPSGGGGEFF	TGCAGTGCTAGACCCCCTAGCGGGGGGGGCGGGGAGTTCTTC
.	TRBV29-1	TRBJ2-7	many	CSVDGQGTYEQYF	TGCAGCGTTGATGGGCAGGGAACCTACGAGCAGTACTTC
.	TRBV7-9	TRBJ1-2	few	CASSPGTSADGYTF	TGTGCCAGCAGCCCCGGGACATCGGCGGATGGCTACACCTTC
.	TRBV29-1	TRBJ2-6	.	CSVEGWEAGANVLTF	TGCAGCGTTGAAGGGTGGGAGGCTGGGGCCAACGTCCTGACTTTC
.	TRBV7-9	TRBJ2-1	.	CASSYDQRGAVQFF	TGTGCCAGCAGCTACGACCAGAGGGGCGCCGTGCAGTTCTTC
.	TRBV9	TRBJ2-5	once	CASSVDLLQTQYF	TGTGCCAGCAGCGTAGATCTGTTACAGACCCAGTACTTC
.	TRBV5-6	TRBJ2-5	.	CASSQTEVEETQYF	TGTGCCAGCAGCCAAACAGAGGTTGAAGAGACCCAGTACTTC
.	TRBV10-1	TRBJ2-7	.	CATSPGKDFSYEQYF	TGCGCCACTTCCCCGGGAAAGGACTTTTCCTACGAGCAGTACTTC
.	TRBV5-1	TRBJ1-2	.	CASSLYSLDSDYGYTF	TGCGCCAGCAGCTTGTATTCCCTTGACAGTGACTATGGCTACACCTTC
.	TRBV9	TRBJ1-2	.	CASSSKDSRVGYTF	TGTGCCAGCAGTAGCAAGGACAGTCGCGTCGGCTACACCTTC
.	TRBV5-6	TRBJ1-1	.	CASSLTGRTNTEAFF	TGTGCCAGCAGCCTGACCGGACGGACGAACACTGAAGCTTTCTTT
.	TRBV7-8	TRBJ1-4	few	CASSLVSGRATNEKLFF	TGTGCCAGCAGCTTAGTGTCAGGGAGGGCAACTAATGAAAAACTGTTTTTT
.	TRBV9	TRBJ2-1	.	CASSAAQRGGKVDEQFF	TGTGCCAGCAGCGCCGCTCAGAGGGGGGGCAAGGTCGATGAGCAGTTCTTC
TRBD1	TRBV20-1	TRBJ2-7	once	CSATMTGRPSGEQYF	TGCAGTGCCACCATGACAGGGAGACCCTCGGGCGAGCAGTACTTC